These 15 T cell receptor beta chains were sequenced from one sample in a study of T cells after yellow fever vaccination. TCRdb reanalysed the 5' RACE reads using MiXCR and keeps one entry per CDR3 protein. Altogether a few hundred thousand distinct CDR3 sequences are present, 15% to 20% being singletons, with the ten largest covering roughly a sixth. Sample: PBMCs, taken before the yellow fever booster vaccination. The receptors shown here come from a man aged 18-30 years who received the YFV17D yellow fever vaccine.

This clonotype was counted only a few times. The rearrangement links TRBV5-6 to TRBJ1-2, with unresolved D. This CDR3 region has 14 residues. Germline V lookup: CDR1 SGHDT, CDR2 YYEEEE. Between the trimmed V and J ends, which lost 4 bases and 2 bases, there was a span of 12 bases. The DNA of the CDR3 is TGTGCCAGCAGCCCTATAGGATCCAACTATGGCTACACCTTC. This encodes CASSPIGSNYGYTF.

This clonotype was detected a few times. The chain couples TRBV6-5 to TRBJ2-1; TRBD1 matches 7 bases. The CDR3 is 16 amino acids. Germline trimming cut 0 bases from V and 6 bases from J; bases unmatched to any gene: 8. CDR1 MNHEY and CDR2 SVGAGI come from the germline V gene. The chain's CDR3 is CASSYSRYRGANEQFF. CDR3 nucleotides: TGTGCCAGCAGTTACTCTCGTTACAGGGGAGCCAATGAGCAGTTCTTC.

V is TRBV6-5 and J is TRBJ2-3, with D maybe TRBD1 (6 bases). V was cut by 0 bases and J by 3 bases, with 16 bases left in between. From germline, CDR1 is MNHEY and CDR2 SVGAGI. The CDR3 is made up of 17 amino acids. The CDR3 protein is CASSYSPGVLATDTQYF. Written as DNA, the CDR3 is TGTGCCAGCAGTTACTCGCCAGGGGTCCTAGCTACAGATACGCAGTATTTT.

This clonotype showed up just a few times. V is TRBV6-6 and J is TRBJ2-1; 8 bases fit TRBD2. CDR1 and CDR2 from the germline V gene are MNHNY and SVGAGI (reference sequence). The CDR3 consists of 14 residues. Losses at the gene ends were 4 bases for V and 12 bases for J; bases not matched to a gene: 11. DNA for the CDR3: TGTGCCAGCAGTTCCACCGGGGGGGCCAATCGGCAGTTCTTC. Translated, it gives CASSSTGGANRQFF.

The CDR3: CATSKTSGAQETQYF. Written as DNA, the CDR3 is TGTGCCACCAGTAAGACTAGCGGGGCTCAAGAGACCCAGTACTTC. The rearrangement joins TRBV24-1 to TRBJ2-5; TRBD2 agrees at 11 bases. The CDR3 contains 15 residues. The ends lost 6 bases at V and 2 bases at J; junction bases unmatched: 4. Germline lookup yields CDR1 KGHDR and CDR2 SFDVKD.

This chain uses TRBV19 with TRBJ1-2, with unresolved D. Trimming stripped 3 bases from V and 0 bases from J, with 11 bases between. Germline values: CDR1 LNHDA, CDR2 SQIVND (reference sequence). This CDR3 spans 15 amino acids. CDR3 in DNA: TGTGCCAGTAGTATCCCAGAAAGAGCTAACTATGGCTACACCTTC. The encoded protein is CASSIPERANYGYTF.

This clonotype turned up a few times. V and J are TRBV7-2 and TRBJ2-7, with D tentatively TRBD1 or TRBD2 (5 bases each). This CDR3 comprises 13 residues. Per the germline V gene, CDR1 is SGHTA and CDR2 is FQGNSA. Trimming stripped 1 base from V and 6 bases from J, with 10 bases between. The CDR3 DNA is TGTGCCAGCAGCTTAGTTACAGGACTCGAGCAGTACTTC. Amino acid sequence: CASSLVTGLEQYF.

This clonotype was recorded a few times. This sequence joins TRBV7-8 and TRBJ2-1, with D tentatively TRBD1 (5 bases). Trimming pared 1 base from V and 6 bases from J, leaving 7 bases between. Germline V lookup: CDR1 SGHVS, CDR2 FQNEAQ. The CDR3 loop spans 13 amino acids. In DNA form, the CDR3 reads TGTGCCAGCAGCTTAGACAGGACCAATGAGCAGTTCTTC. It is translated as CASSLDRTNEQFF.

This clonotype was observed a handful of times. The rearrangement uses TRBV30 and TRBJ2-3, with a tentative D call TRBD2 (5 bases). Germline V gives CDR1 GTSNPN, CDR2 SVGIG (reference sequence). The CDR3 spans 12 residues. Trimming removed 8 bases from V and 1 base from J, with 10 bases in between. CDR3 DNA: TGTGCCCATAACGGGGGCACAGATACGCAGTATTTT. Protein: CAHNGGTDTQYF.

The J gene is TRBJ2-1, the V gene TRBV7-9; the D gene is possibly TRBD1 (6 bases). Per the germline V gene, CDR1 is SEHNR and CDR2 is FQNEAQ (reference sequence). CDR3 size: 16 residues. V lost 5 bases and J lost 7, with 21 bases in between. This CDR3 reads CASSRLGGEMKNEQFF. The DNA of the CDR3 is TGTGCCAGCAGCCGCCTTGGGGGCGAGATGAAAAATGAGCAGTTCTTC.

Only a few counts were recorded for this clonotype. CDR3 DNA sequence: TGCAGTGCTAGACCCGGAAACAGACGAGCTAACTATGGCTACACCTTC. Translation gives CSARPGNRRANYGYTF. This chain uses TRBV20-1 with TRBJ1-2; no firm D call. Germline loops: CDR1 DFQATT, CDR2 SNEGSKA (reference sequence). Trimming removed 2 bases at V and 0 bases at J, with 16 bases between. The CDR3 is 16 residues long.

The chain uses TRBV10-3 and TRBJ2-7; no reliable D call. Germline CDR1 and CDR2: ENHRY and SYGVKD. CDR3 length: 13 residues. V was cut by 5 bases and J by 0 bases, with 8 bases left in between. The CDR3 loop is CAISFTHSYEQYF. The CDR3 DNA reads as TGTGCCATCAGTTTTACACACTCCTACGAGCAGTACTTC.

The rearrangement uses TRBV29-1 and TRBJ2-7; 10 positions agree with TRBD1. The CDR3 sequence is 13 residues long. After removal of 5 bases from V and 2 bases from J, the junction contained 3 bases not matched to a gene. Germline assignment: CDR1 SQVTM and CDR2 ANQGSEA. As DNA, the CDR3 is TGCAGCGTTCGGGACAGGGGTACCTACGAGCAGTACTTC. It is translated as CSVRDRGTYEQYF.

The CDR3 DNA follows: TGTGCCAGCAACCCGACAGGGGACACCGGGGAGCTGTTTTTT. Translated: CASNPTGDTGELFF. The chain joins TRBV7-3 to TRBJ2-2, with 8 positions matching TRBD1. Trimming took 7 bases from V and 3 from J; bases not matched to a gene: 4. The germline CDR1 and CDR2 sequences are SGHTA and FQGTGA. CDR3 size: 14 residues.

This chain connects TRBV5-1 to TRBJ2-2; D gene ambiguous. V was trimmed by 3 bases and J by 8 bases, leaving 17 bases between them. CDR3 length: 15 amino acids. CDR1 is SGHRS, CDR2 YFSETQ, per germline. The CDR3 DNA follows: TGCGCCAGCAGCTCCGAACCTTACCCGGCTGGGGAGCTGTTTTTT. Its translation: CASSSEPYPAGELFF.